This entry lists 3 T cell receptor beta chains sequenced from one sample in a study of beta chain features in type 1 diabetes. The antigens for these receptors are not known. Expressed TCRB transcripts were sequenced because the isolated RNA had all been reverse transcribed beforehand. Assay: immunoSEQ multiplex PCR; the TCRdb copy retains only in-frame clones and omits some. The table includes 130,000 to 150,000 clones, approximately 13% detected once. Findings and limits, study-wide: In all four CD4+ subsets, TCRB CDR3 length was significantly, moderately reduced in type 1 diabetes.

Sequencing was performed on central memory CD4+ T cells from blood. These receptor sequences come from a man aged 18 to 29 with type 1 diabetes.

This clone was seen a few times. The rearrangement uses TRBV6-5 and TRBJ2-7, with 7 nucleotides matching TRBD1. Germline-derived CDR1 and CDR2 are MNHEY and SVGAGI. The CDR3 has 13 amino acids. V dropped 0 bases and J dropped 6; count of bases not matched to a gene: 2. The CDR3 loop is CASSYSTGVEQYF. The CDR3 DNA follows: TGTGCCAGCAGTTACTCAACAGGGGTCGAGCAGTACTTC.

This clone has just a few counts. The CDR3, as DNA: TGTGCCAGCAGCCCGACTAGCGGGGGGGCCAGGGAGACCCAGTACTTC. Its protein is CASSPTSGGARETQYF. V and J are TRBV7-4 and TRBJ2-5; TRBD2 matches at 14 bases. Trimming at V came to 5 bases and at J to 5 bases, leaving 7 bases not matched to a gene. CDR3 length equals 16 residues. CDR1 and CDR2 (germline): SGHVT, SQSDAQ.

This chain joins TRBV7-8 and TRBJ1-5; 9 bases map to TRBD1. In germline, CDR1 is SGHVS, CDR2 FQNEAQ. J was trimmed by 7 bases and V by 5 bases; bases with no gene match: 12. This CDR3 contains 16 residues. DNA of the CDR3: TGTGCCAGCAGCCCCGGGCCACAGGGGGCTGGCCAGCCCCAGCATTTT. Translating it yields CASSPGPQGAGQPQHF.